This entry lists 14 T cell receptor beta chains sequenced from one sample in a study of blood T cell repertoires in COVID-19. Profiled with immunoSEQ multiplex PCR; TCRdb holds only in-frame clones, not every one. Among fewer than 300,000 clones listed, over 75% were seen once. The sequenced sample consisted of PBMCs or T cells enriched from blood (not recorded which). These receptors were obtained from a woman aged 30 to 39 who had recovered from COVID-19.

V is TRBV28 and J is TRBJ1-4, with D perhaps matching TRBD1 (6 bases). Germline loops: CDR1 MDHEN, CDR2 SYDVKM. Trimming stripped 8 bases from V and 8 bases from J, with 15 bases between. The CDR3 has 13 amino acids. CDR3 sequence reads: CASRSGGQEKLFF. Written as DNA, the CDR3 is TGTGCCAGCCGATCCGGGGGGCAAGAAAAACTGTTTTTT.

J is TRBJ2-3 and V is TRBV2, with 10 bases identical to TRBD1. Germline V CDR1 and CDR2: SNHLY, FYNNEI. Germline trimming cut 7 bases from V and 4 bases from J; bases unmatched to any gene: 5. The CDR3 is 14 residues long. CDR3 nucleotide sequence: TGTGCCAGCACCGACAGGGGGCCGCCAGATACGCAGTATTTT. Its translation is CASTDRGPPDTQYF.

The chain joins TRBV5-1 to TRBJ2-7, with D tentatively TRBD1 (6 bases). The ends were cut back, 3 bases at V and 7 bases at J, with 14 bases in the middle. Germline CDR1 is SGHRS and CDR2 is YFSETQ. The CDR3 runs 13 residues. The CDR3 DNA sequence: TGCGCCAGCAGCTGGTGGCTTCAGGGGGAGCAGTACTTC. Translated, it gives CASSWWLQGEQYF. The whole variable domain, remainder taken from reference TRBV5-1 and TRBJ2-7, is KAGVTQTPRYLIKTRGQQVTLSCSPISGHRSVSWYQQTPGQGLQFLFEYFSETQRNKGNFPGRFSGRQFSNSRSEMNVSTLELGDSALYLCASSWWLQGEQYFGPGTRLTVT.

V gene TRBV30 combines with J gene TRBJ1-5; D may be TRBD1 (5 bases). Deletions cut 0 bases from V and 4 bases from J, with 13 bases between. There are 15 residues in the CDR3. Germline V gene data show CDR1 as GTSNPN and CDR2 as SVGIG (reference sequence). In DNA, the CDR3 is TGTGCCTGGAGTGTAGGGGCCGTCTCAAATCAGCCCCAGCATTTT. Translated: CAWSVGAVSNQPQHF.

This chain links TRBV28 with TRBJ2-1; possible D gene TRBD2, 5 bases. Trimming took off 5 bases at V and 8 bases at J, with 19 bases between the two ends. In germline, CDR1 is MDHEN, CDR2 SYDVKM. The CDR3 totals 15 residues. CDR3 nucleotide sequence: TGTGCCAGCAGTCCTCCACAATGGAGCGGCGATGAGCAGTTCTTC. This gives the protein CASSPPQWSGDEQFF.

The chain recombines TRBV3-1 (or the pseudogene TRBV3-2) with TRBJ2-7; D is possibly TRBD2 (5 bases). The germline V gene has CDR1 LGHDT and CDR2 YNNKEL (reference sequence). V dropped 4 bases and J dropped 9 bases, with 13 bases sitting between them. The CDR3 is 12 residues long. The CDR3 sequence is CASSLQTRGQYF. In DNA form, the CDR3 reads TGTGCCAGCAGCCTTCAAACCCGGGGGCAGTACTTC.

The rearrangement links TRBV28 to TRBJ2-5; D might be TRBD1 (5 bases). From germline, CDR1 is MDHEN and CDR2 SYDVKM. The V end lost 1 base, the J end lost 4 bases, and 13 bases lay between the germline ends. This CDR3 spans 15 amino acids. In DNA, the CDR3 is TGTGCCAGCAGTTTATCCAGGCCCAGGGCAGAGACCCAGTACTTC. Translation gives CASSLSRPRAETQYF.

The V gene is TRBV6-6, the J gene TRBJ2-5; 12 positions agree with TRBD2. This CDR3 is built from 14 residues. J gave up 5 bases and V 5 bases, and 3 bases lay outside the gene matches. CDR1 is MNHNY and CDR2 is SVGAGI in the germline V gene (reference sequence). The CDR3 DNA reads as TGTGCCAGCAGTGATACTAGCGGGAGGGAGACCCAGTACTTC. It specifies CASSDTSGRETQYF.

The chain links TRBV19 to TRBJ1-4; no firm D call. Trimming took off 7 bases at V and 7 bases at J, with 16 bases between the two ends. Germline assignment: CDR1 LNHDA and CDR2 SQIVND (reference sequence). This CDR3 comprises 14 residues. CDR3 amino acids: CASNHPGIGEKLFF. DNA for the CDR3: TGTGCCAGTAACCACCCCGGTATTGGTGAAAAACTGTTTTTT.

The CDR3: CASSSTGTSGRSAYNEQFF. CDR3 bases: TGTGCCAGCAGCTCCACCGGGACTAGCGGGAGATCCGCCTACAATGAGCAGTTCTTC. The rearrangement uses TRBV7-9 and TRBJ2-1, with 14 positions matching TRBD2. CDR3 length equals 19 residues. Losses at the gene ends were 4 bases for V and 2 bases for J; bases not matched to a gene: 10. Germline V lookup: CDR1 SEHNR, CDR2 FQNEAQ (reference sequence).

The chain carries TRBV28 and TRBJ1-2; D perhaps matches TRBD1 (6 bases). The length of the CDR3 is 18 residues. The V end was cut by 5 bases, the J end by 4 bases, with 26 bases between. Germline V lookup: CDR1 MDHEN, CDR2 SYDVKM. CDR3: CASSTSTAGAKFGYGYTF. The CDR3, as DNA: TGTGCCAGCAGTACCTCGACGGCAGGGGCAAAATTTGGCTATGGCTACACCTTC.

This clone was seen only a few times. The chain is built from TRBV19 and TRBJ2-3; D is possibly TRBD2 (6 bases). V dropped 4 bases and J dropped 0 bases, with 11 bases sitting between them. Germline-derived CDR1 and CDR2 are LNHDA and SQIVND (reference sequence). There are 15 residues in the CDR3. The CDR3 DNA reads TGTGCCAGTAGTACAGGAGGGGTCAGCACAGATACGCAGTATTTT. Translating gives CASSTGGVSTDTQYF.

The rearrangement links TRBV7-2 to TRBJ1-2; 9 bases line up with TRBD1. V shed 4 bases, J shed 3 bases, and the junction held 3 bases outside the gene matches. Germline V lookup: CDR1 SGHTA, CDR2 FQGNSA. The CDR3 is 14 amino acids. CDR3 DNA: TGTGCCAGCAGCTCACAGGGGGCGGACTATGGCTACACCTTC. Protein product: CASSSQGADYGYTF.

This chain links TRBV6-1 with TRBJ1-4, with unresolved D. The CDR3 loop spans 17 amino acids. Germline loops: CDR1 MNHNS, CDR2 SASEGT. The germline V and J ends were trimmed by 4 bases and 0 bases, with 15 bases remaining between them. Here the CDR3 DNA reads TGTGCCAGCAGTGTCTACAGTCACTCGGCAACTAATGAAAAACTGTTTTTT. As protein: CASSVYSHSATNEKLFF.